The 3 T cell receptor beta chains below come from one sample, sequenced in a study of shared clonotypes between healthy human individuals. This table comes from immunoSEQ multiplex PCR, and its TCRdb copy is limited to in-frame clones, with some not included. The sample holds approximately 1.4 million clones, 95% to 99% seen once. What was sequenced was naive CD4+ T cells sorted from blood. Specified subset: CD45RA+ positively selected. These receptor sequences come from a man aged 25 to 40 in good health.

The chain combines TRBV14 with TRBJ2-4, with TRBD1 matching over 8 bases. This CDR3 is built from 13 residues. With 6 bases clipped from V and 7 bases from J, the junction kept 5 bases outside the gene matches. Germline V gene lookup returns CDR1 SGHDN and CDR2 FVKESK. The CDR3 here is CASRPTGVNIQYF. In nucleotides, the CDR3 is TGTGCCAGCAGGCCGACAGGGGTCAACATTCAGTACTTC. The whole variable domain, remainder taken from reference TRBV14 and TRBJ2-4, is EAGVTQFPSHSVIEKGQTVTLRCDPISGHDNLYWYRRVMGKEIKFLLHFVKESKQDESGMPNNRFLAERTGGTYSTLKVQPAELEDSGVYFCASRPTGVNIQYFGAGTRLSVL.

The rearrangement joins TRBV9 to TRBJ2-6; D tentatively reads TRBD1 or TRBD2 (5 bases each). Germline CDR1 SGDLS, CDR2 YYNGEE. Trimming removed 0 bases at V and 0 bases at J, with 22 bases between. The CDR3 sequence is 21 residues long. CDR3 in DNA: TGTGCCAGCAGCGTAGGGGGGTCGTGGAGGACCCAAGACTCTGGGGCCAACGTCCTGACTTTC. Translating it yields CASSVGGSWRTQDSGANVLTF.

The chain has TRBV7-9 and TRBJ1-3; 8 nucleotides match TRBD1. The J segment lost 3 bases and the V segment lost 1 base, leaving 2 bases of the junction unmatched. Per germline, CDR1 SEHNR and CDR2 FQNEAQ (reference sequence). The CDR3 has 15 residues. CDR3 in DNA: TGTGCCAGCAGCTTAGGACAGGGGAGTGGAAACACCATATATTTT. As protein: CASSLGQGSGNTIYF.